A selection of T cell receptor beta chains follows, all from one sample in a study of T cells in Graves' hyperthyroidism and ophthalmopathy. TCRdb redid the calling of the multiplex PCR reads with MiXCR, one entry per CDR3 protein. The data contain some 300,000 distinct CDR3 sequences, roughly 19% of them singletons. The specimen was blood. These receptors came from a man aged 50-60 years with Graves' ophthalmopathy. CDR3s include the opening cysteine and the closing phenylalanine or tryptophan. The D gene is left open where the match is weak. Clone size is stated in some rows and not others, as once, few, many or a class when expanded.

TRBJ1-6 | TRBD1 | - | TRBV7-9 | TGTGCCAGCAGCTCCATCCGGGACAGGGTGTCACCCCTCCACTTT | CASSSIRDRVSPLHF
TRBJ2-2 | - | many | TRBV6-2/TRBV6-3 | TGTGCCAGCAGTTACCAACTAGCCACCGGGGAGCTGTTTTTT | CASSYQLATGELFF
TRBJ2-5 | TRBD2 | - | TRBV7-2 | TGTGCCAGCAGCTTAAAAGGCCAGCGGGAGGGCCGACCCGAGGGGACCCAGTACTTC | CASSLKGQREGRPEGTQYF
TRBJ1-5 | - | many | TRBV5-6 | TGTGCCAGCAGCTTCCAAGGGGGCAATCAGCCCCAGCATTTT | CASSFQGGNQPQHF
TRBJ2-5 | TRBD2 | many | TRBV27 | TGTGCCAGCAGTTCCGCCCTCGGCCTAGCGGGAGGAGGGGTGGAGACCCAGTACTTC | CASSSALGLAGGGVETQYF
TRBJ1-1 | - | many | TRBV28 | TGTGCCAGCAGAAACCGACAGAACACTGAAGCTTTCTTT | CASRNRQNTEAFF
TRBJ2-1 | TRBD1 | many | TRBV4-1 | TGCGCCAGCAGCCAAGAACCACAGGGGAACTACAATGAGCAGTTCTTC | CASSQEPQGNYNEQFF
TRBJ1-3 | - | - | TRBV5-5 | TGTGCCAGCAGCCTGACGATGAGCTCTGGAAACACCATATATTTT | CASSLTMSSGNTIYF
TRBJ2-7 | TRBD2 | many | TRBV6-1 | TGTGCCAGCAGCTCCGGACTAGCGGGAAACTACGAGCAGTACTTC | CASSSGLAGNYEQYF
TRBJ2-5 | - | few | TRBV20-1 | TGCAGTGCTAGAGAGGGAATTCCAAAAGAGACCCAGTACTTC | CSAREGIPKETQYF
TRBJ2-1 | TRBD2 | - | TRBV10-3 | TGTGCCATCAGTGGTGGACTAGCGATCTACAATGAGCAGTTCTTC | CAISGGLAIYNEQFF
TRBJ2-2 | TRBD2 | - | TRBV12-3/TRBV12-4 | TGTGCCAGCAGTACGGGACTAGCGGGAGGGATGAACACCGGGGAGCTGTTTTTT | CASSTGLAGGMNTGELFF
TRBJ2-1 | - | - | TRBV2 | TGTGCCAGCAGGGAGGGGGATGAGCAGTTCTTC | CASREGDEQFF
TRBJ1-1 | TRBD1 | many | TRBV3-1 | TGTGCCAGCAGCCAAGATCGGACAGGGAGGTCTGAAGCTTTCTTT | CASSQDRTGRSEAFF
TRBJ1-5 | TRBD1 | - | TRBV19 | TGTGCCACCACTCGGACAGGGACCCATAGCAATCAGCCCCAGCATTTT | CATTRTGTHSNQPQHF
TRBJ1-2 | - | - | TRBV15 | TGTGCCACCAGCAAAAACGAAGGCTACACCTTC | CATSKNEGYTF
TRBJ2-7 | - | - | TRBV20-1 | TGCAGTGCTTCGACATTTAGCTCCTACGAGCAGTACTTC | CSASTFSSYEQYF
TRBJ2-7 | TRBD1 | many | TRBV7-8 | TGTGCCAGCAGCTTCAGACAGGGGAAACTTTACGAGCAGTACTTC | CASSFRQGKLYEQYF
TRBJ2-2 | - | - | TRBV6-2/TRBV6-3 | TGTGCCAGCAGACCTACGGGGAGCGGGTCGAACACCGGGGAGCTGTTTTTT | CASRPTGSGSNTGELFF
TRBJ1-1 | TRBD1 | few | TRBV6-1 | TGTGCCACCATGCTCGGGACAGGGTCCGGGAACACTGAAGCTTTCTTT | CATMLGTGSGNTEAFF
TRBJ1-4 | - | many | TRBV20-1 | TGCAGTGCCACTCATACAGGGAACGGGGGTGAAAAACTGTTTTTT | CSATHTGNGGEKLFF
TRBJ2-1 | TRBD2 | - | TRBV6-5 | TGTGCCAGCAGTTACTCGAGGGGACTAGCGGATGAGCAGTTCTTC | CASSYSRGLADEQFF
TRBJ2-2 | - | few | TRBV3-1 | TGTGCCAGCAGCCAAGTGGGGAACACCGGGGAGCTGTTTTTT | CASSQVGNTGELFF
TRBJ2-1 | TRBD2 | - | TRBV11-2 | TGTGCCAGCAGCTACTTTCTAGCGGGAGGGCGGAGCTCCTACAATGAGCAGTTCTTC | CASSYFLAGGRSSYNEQFF
TRBJ1-1 | TRBD1 | - | TRBV7-2 | TGTGCCAGCAGCCCGCGACAGGGTGAAGCTTTCTTT | CASSPRQGEAFF
TRBJ2-3 | TRBD2 | - | TRBV5-6 | TGTGCCAGCAGCCTACCGGCGGGAGGGCCCCCAGATACGCAGTATTTT | CASSLPAGGPPDTQYF
TRBJ2-5 | - | - | TRBV12-3/TRBV12-4 | TGTGCCAGCAGTCGAGGGGTGACCCAGTACTTC | CASSRGVTQYF
TRBJ2-3 | - | many | TRBV14 | TGTGCCAGCAGCCAAGCACTAGCCGTAGATACAGATACGCAGTATTTT | CASSQALAVDTDTQYF
TRBJ2-6 | - | few | TRBV19 | TGTGCCAGTAGTATCCGGGGCTCTGGGGCCAACGTCCTGACTTTC | CASSIRGSGANVLTF
TRBJ1-5 | - | many | TRBV18 | TGTGCCAGCTCCCGGGACAGCAATCAGCCCCAGCATTTT | CASSRDSNQPQHF
TRBJ2-5 | - | many | TRBV11-2 | TGTGCCAGCAGCTCGGCGGGAGAGACCCAGTACTTC | CASSSAGETQYF
TRBJ2-7 | TRBD1 | few | TRBV25-1 | TGTGCCAGCAGTTTCTCCAGGGGGCGAGAGCAGTACTTC | CASSFSRGREQYF
TRBJ1-5 | - | few | TRBV5-7 | TGTGCCAGCAGCGACCGGGACATTAGCAATCAGCCCCAGCATTTT | CASSDRDISNQPQHF
TRBJ1-1 | - | few | TRBV19 | TGTGCCAGTAGTATAAGGGCGCCGGGCCCGAACACTGAAGCTTTCTTT | CASSIRAPGPNTEAFF
TRBJ1-4 | TRBD1 | many | TRBV5-1 | TGCGCCAGCAGCTTGGCGGGACAGGAGAATGAAAAACTGTTTTTT | CASSLAGQENEKLFF
TRBJ2-5 | - | many | TRBV13 | TGTGCCAGCAGCTCCTCCGGGCCTCGACAAGAGACCCAGTACTTC | CASSSSGPRQETQYF
TRBJ2-7 | TRBD2 | many | TRBV11-2 | TGTGCCAGCAGCCCATCTGGCGGGAGTGGGTACGAGCAGTACTTC | CASSPSGGSGYEQYF
TRBJ2-3 | - | - | TRBV9 | TGTGCCAGCAGCGTTGGGAGAGTAGATACGCAGTATTTT | CASSVGRVDTQYF
TRBJ2-2 | - | - | TRBV14 | TGTGCCAGCAGGAAGGCAGCGAACACCGGGGAGCTGTTTTTT | CASRKAANTGELFF
TRBJ2-5 | TRBD1 | many | TRBV5-5 | TGTGCCAGCAGCGTACAGGGGTCCCAAGAGACCCAGTACTTC | CASSVQGSQETQYF
TRBJ2-1 | - | - | TRBV2 | TGTGCCAGCAGTGCGGAGACAGTCGGTTCAGGGCAGTTCTTC | CASSAETVGSGQFF
TRBJ2-4 | - | - | TRBV24-1 | TGTGCCACCAGTGATTCGGGGGGCAGGGCTCAGTACTTC | CATSDSGGRAQYF
TRBJ1-2 | - | few | TRBV9 | TGTGCCAGCAGCGTAGAGCGAGGTTATGGCTACACCTTC | CASSVERGYGYTF
TRBJ2-5 | TRBD2 | - | TRBV27 | TGTGCCAGCAGTCTAGGGACTAGCGGGAGAGGAGAGACCCAGTGCTTC | CASSLGTSGRGETQCF
TRBJ2-1 | TRBD1 | once | TRBV28 | TGTGCCAGCAGTTTCCGGGACAGACCCAAAAGCTCCTACAATGAGCAGTTCTTC | CASSFRDRPKSSYNEQFF
TRBJ1-2 | TRBD1 | - | TRBV6-1 | TGTGCCAGCAGCAGGCTTCGGATCACAGGGGGCGCCAATTATGGCTACACCTTC | CASSRLRITGGANYGYTF